The text below deals with one T cell receptor (beta chain). Its cognate antigen is unknown. Some clones are missing from TCRdb's copy, which holds only in-frame ones; the method was immunoSEQ multiplex PCR. The sample contains about 61,000 clones, roughly nine tenths of which appear only once. The sample originates from a study of OX40 agonist ivuxolimab in advanced cancers. Study-wide results and caveats: Determination of antigen specificity was not performed for the expanded peripheral T cells. CD8+ T cells averaged more expanded clones than CD4+.

Deletions cut 6 bases from V and 8 bases from J, with 17 bases between. CDR3 length: 14 amino acids. CDR1 and CDR2 (germline): MNHEY, SVGAGI. This sample comprised CD4+ or CD8+ T cells sorted from blood, obtained in a trial of the OX40 agonist ivuxolimab. The chain links TRBV6-5 to TRBJ2-1, with D perhaps being TRBD1 or TRBD2 (5 bases each). This TCR derives from an adult with an advanced solid tumor such as melanoma, head and neck, liver or kidney cancer. The CDR3 DNA sequence: TGTGCCAGCAGGGGGTCCTGGAGAGGGGATGAGCAGTTCTTC. This encodes CASRGSWRGDEQFF.